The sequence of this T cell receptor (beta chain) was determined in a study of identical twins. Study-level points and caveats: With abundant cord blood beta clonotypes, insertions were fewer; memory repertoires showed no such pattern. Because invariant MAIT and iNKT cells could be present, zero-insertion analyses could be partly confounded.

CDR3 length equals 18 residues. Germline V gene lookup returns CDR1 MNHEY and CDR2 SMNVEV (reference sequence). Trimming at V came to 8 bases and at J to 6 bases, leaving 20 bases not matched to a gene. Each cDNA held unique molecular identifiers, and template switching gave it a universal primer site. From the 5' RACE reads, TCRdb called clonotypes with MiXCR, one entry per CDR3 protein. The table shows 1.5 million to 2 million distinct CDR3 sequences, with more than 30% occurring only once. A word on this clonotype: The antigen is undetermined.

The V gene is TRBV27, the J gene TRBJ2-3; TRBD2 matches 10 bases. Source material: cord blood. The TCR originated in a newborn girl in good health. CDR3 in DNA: TGTGCCAGCGCATTCGGAGCGGGGGGGACCCCCGATGACGATACGCAGTATTTT. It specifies CASAFGAGGTPDDDTQYF.